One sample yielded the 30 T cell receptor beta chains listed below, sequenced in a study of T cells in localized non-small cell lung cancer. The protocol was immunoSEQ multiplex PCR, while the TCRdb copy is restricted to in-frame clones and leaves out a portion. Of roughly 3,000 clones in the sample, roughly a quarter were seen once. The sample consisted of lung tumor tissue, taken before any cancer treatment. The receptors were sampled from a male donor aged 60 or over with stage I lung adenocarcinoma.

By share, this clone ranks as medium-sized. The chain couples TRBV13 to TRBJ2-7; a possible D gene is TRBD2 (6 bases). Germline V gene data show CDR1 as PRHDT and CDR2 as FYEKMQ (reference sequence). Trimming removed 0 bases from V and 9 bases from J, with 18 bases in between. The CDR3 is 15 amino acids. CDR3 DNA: TGTGCCAGCAGCTTAGGAGGGCTCAAGAACGGGGGGCAGTACTTC. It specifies CASSLGGLKNGGQYF. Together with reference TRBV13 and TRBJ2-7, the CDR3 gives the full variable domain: AAGVIQSPRHLIKEKRETATLKCYPIPRHDTVYWYQQGPGQDPQFLISFYEKMQSDKGSIPDRFSAQQFSDYHSELNMSSLELGDSALYFCASSLGGLKNGGQYFGPGTRLTVT.

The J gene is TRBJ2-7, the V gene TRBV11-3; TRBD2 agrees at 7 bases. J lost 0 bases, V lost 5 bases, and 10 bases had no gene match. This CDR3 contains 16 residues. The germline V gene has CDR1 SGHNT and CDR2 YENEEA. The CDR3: CASSLEGSGVSYEQYF. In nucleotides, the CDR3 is TGTGCCAGCAGCCTCGAGGGGAGCGGGGTCTCCTACGAGCAGTACTTC.

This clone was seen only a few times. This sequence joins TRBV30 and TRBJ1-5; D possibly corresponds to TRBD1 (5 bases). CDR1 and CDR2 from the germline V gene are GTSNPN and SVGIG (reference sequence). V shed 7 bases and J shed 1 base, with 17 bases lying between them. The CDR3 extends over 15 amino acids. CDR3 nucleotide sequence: TGTGCCTCGACGAGCGGGCGGGGGAGCAATCAGCCCCAGCATTTT. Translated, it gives CASTSGRGSNQPQHF.

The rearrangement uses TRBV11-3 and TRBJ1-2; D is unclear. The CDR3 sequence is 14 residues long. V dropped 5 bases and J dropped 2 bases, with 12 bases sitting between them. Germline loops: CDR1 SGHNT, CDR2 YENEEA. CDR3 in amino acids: CASSARTGNYGYTF. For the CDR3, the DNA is TGTGCCAGCAGCGCAAGGACTGGGAACTATGGCTACACCTTC.

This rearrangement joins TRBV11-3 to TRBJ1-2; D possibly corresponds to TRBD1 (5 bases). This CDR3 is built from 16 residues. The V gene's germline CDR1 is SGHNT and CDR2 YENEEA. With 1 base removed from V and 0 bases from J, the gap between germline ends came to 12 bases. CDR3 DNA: TGTGCCAGCAGCTTAGGTGGGGCGGAAGCTAACTATGGCTACACCTTC. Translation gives CASSLGGAEANYGYTF.

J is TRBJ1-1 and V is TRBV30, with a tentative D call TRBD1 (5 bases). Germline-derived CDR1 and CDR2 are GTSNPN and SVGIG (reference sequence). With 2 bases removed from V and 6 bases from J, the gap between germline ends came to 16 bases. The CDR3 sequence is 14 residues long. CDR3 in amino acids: CAWSSVAGGAEAFF. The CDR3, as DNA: TGTGCCTGGAGTTCGGTAGCGGGGGGTGCTGAAGCTTTCTTT.

The DNA of the CDR3 is TGCACCACTAAATCGGGAGCCAATGAGCAGTTCTTC. Encoded protein: CTTKSGANEQFF. The chain employs TRBV29-1 and TRBJ2-1, with TRBD2 as a possible D gene (6 bases). CDR3 length: 12 amino acids. The germline V gene has CDR1 SQVTM and CDR2 ANQGSEA.

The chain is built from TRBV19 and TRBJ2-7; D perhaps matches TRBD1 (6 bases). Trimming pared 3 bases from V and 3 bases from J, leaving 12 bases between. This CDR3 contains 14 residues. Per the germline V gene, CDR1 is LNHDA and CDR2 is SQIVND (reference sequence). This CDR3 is CASSIGGQIYEQYF. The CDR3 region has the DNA TGTGCCAGTAGTATTGGGGGACAAATCTACGAGCAGTACTTC.

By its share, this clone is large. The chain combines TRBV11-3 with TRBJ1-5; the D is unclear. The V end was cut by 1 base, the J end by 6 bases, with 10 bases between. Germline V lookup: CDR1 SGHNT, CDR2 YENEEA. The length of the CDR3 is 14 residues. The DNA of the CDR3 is TGTGCCAGCAGCTTAGGGGGTTTTGGTCAGCCCCAGCATTTT. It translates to CASSLGGFGQPQHF.

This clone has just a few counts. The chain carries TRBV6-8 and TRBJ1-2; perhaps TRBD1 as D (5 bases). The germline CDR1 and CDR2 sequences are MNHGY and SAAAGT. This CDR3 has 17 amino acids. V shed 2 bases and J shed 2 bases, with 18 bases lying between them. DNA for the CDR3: TGTGCCAGCAGTTACACCCCCCGGGGGGGATCGAACTATGGCTACACCTTC. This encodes CASSYTPRGGSNYGYTF.

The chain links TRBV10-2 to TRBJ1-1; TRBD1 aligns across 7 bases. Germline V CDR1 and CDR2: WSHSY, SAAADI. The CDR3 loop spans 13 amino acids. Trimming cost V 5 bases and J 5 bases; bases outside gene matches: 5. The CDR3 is CASSWRGRTEAFF. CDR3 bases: TGCGCCAGCAGTTGGAGGGGGCGGACTGAAGCTTTCTTT.

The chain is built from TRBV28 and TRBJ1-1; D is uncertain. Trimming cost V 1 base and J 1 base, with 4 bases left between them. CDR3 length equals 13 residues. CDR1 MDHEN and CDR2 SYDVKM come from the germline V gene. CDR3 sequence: CASSLSQNTEAFF. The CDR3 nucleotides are TGTGCCAGCAGTTTATCACAGAACACTGAAGCTTTCTTT.

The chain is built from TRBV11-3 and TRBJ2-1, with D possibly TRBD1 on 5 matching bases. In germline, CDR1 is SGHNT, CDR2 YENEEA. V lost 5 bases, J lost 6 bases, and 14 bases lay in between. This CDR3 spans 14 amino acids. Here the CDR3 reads CASSPDRVFNEQFF. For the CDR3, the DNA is TGTGCCAGCAGCCCCGACAGAGTTTTCAATGAGCAGTTCTTC.

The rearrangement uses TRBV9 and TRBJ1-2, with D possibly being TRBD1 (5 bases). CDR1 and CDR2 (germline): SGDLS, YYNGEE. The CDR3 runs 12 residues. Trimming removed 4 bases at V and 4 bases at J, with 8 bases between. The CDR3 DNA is TGTGCCAGCAGCACCCAGGGCTATGGCTACACCTTC. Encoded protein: CASSTQGYGYTF.

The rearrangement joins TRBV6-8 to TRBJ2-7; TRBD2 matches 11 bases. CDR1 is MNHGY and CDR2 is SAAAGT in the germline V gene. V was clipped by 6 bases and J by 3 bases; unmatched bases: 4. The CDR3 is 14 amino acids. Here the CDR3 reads CASRSGTSGYEQYF. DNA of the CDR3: TGTGCCAGCAGGTCCGGGACTAGCGGCTACGAGCAGTACTTC.

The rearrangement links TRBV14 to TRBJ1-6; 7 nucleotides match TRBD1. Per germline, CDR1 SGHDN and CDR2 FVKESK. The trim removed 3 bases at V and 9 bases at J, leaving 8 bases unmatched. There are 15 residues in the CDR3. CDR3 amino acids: CASSHPQGSGSPLHF. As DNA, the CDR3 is TGTGCCAGCAGCCACCCACAGGGGTCTGGTTCACCCCTCCACTTT.

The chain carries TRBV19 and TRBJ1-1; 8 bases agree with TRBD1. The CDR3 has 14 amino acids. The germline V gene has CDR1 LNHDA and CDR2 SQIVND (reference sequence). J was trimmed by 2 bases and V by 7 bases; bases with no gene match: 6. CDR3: CASTPTGVNTEAFF. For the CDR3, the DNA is TGTGCCAGTACCCCGACAGGGGTTAACACTGAAGCTTTCTTT.

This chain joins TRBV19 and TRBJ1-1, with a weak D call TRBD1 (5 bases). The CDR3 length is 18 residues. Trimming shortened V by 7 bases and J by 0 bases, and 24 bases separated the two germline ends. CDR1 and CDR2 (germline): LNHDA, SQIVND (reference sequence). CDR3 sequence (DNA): TGTGCCAGTAAAGGTCCCCTTGAGGGGAAAAGTTTGAACACTGAAGCTTTCTTT. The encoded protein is CASKGPLEGKSLNTEAFF.

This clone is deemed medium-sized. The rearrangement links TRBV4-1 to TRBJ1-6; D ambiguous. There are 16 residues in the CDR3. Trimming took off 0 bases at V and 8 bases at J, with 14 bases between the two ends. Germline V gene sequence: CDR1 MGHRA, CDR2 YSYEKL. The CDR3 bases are TGCGCCAGCAGCCAAGATGGAGGGTATGGTGATTCACCCCTCCACTTT. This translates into CASSQDGGYGDSPLHF.

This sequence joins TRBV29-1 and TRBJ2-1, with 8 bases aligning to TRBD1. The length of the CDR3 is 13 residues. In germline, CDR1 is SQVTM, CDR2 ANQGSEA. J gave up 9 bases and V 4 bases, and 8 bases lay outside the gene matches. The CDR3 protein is CSVASGGWSEQFF. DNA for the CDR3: TGCAGCGTTGCTTCAGGGGGCTGGTCTGAGCAGTTCTTC.

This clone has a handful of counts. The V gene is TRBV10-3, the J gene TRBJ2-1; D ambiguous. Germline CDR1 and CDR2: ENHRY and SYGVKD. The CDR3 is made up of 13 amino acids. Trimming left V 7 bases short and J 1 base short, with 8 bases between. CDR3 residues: CAITPESYNEQFF. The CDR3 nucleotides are TGTGCCATCACCCCGGAGTCCTACAATGAGCAGTTCTTC.

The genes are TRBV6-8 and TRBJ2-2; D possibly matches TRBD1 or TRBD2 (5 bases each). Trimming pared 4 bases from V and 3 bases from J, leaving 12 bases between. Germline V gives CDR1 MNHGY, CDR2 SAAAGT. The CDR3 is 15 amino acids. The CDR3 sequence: CASSLAGTYTGELFF. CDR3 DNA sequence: TGTGCCAGCAGTTTGGCCGGGACGTACACCGGGGAGCTGTTTTTT.

The CDR3 DNA is TGCAGCGTTTCCAGGGACAGAGGGGAGCTGTTTTTT. Its translation: CSVSRDRGELFF. The genes are TRBV29-1 and TRBJ2-2, with 7 bases that match TRBD1. The V segment lost 5 bases and the J segment 8 bases; nucleotides outside the gene matches: 5. Germline V CDR1 and CDR2: SQVTM, ANQGSEA. The CDR3 is made up of 12 amino acids.

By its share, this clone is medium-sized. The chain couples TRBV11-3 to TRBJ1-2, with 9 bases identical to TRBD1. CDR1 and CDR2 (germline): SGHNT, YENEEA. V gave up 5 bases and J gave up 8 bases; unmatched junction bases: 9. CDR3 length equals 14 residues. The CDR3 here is CASSHPTGGEGYTF. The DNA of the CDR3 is TGTGCCAGCAGCCACCCGACAGGGGGAGAAGGCTACACCTTC.

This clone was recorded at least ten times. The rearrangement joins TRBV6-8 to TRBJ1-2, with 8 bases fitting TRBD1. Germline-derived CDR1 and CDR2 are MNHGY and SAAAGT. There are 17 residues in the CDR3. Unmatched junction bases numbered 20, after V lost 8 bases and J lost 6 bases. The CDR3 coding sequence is TGTGCCAGCTTGAACTTTCCGGGACAGGTCACAAGAGATGGCTACACCTTC. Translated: CASLNFPGQVTRDGYTF.

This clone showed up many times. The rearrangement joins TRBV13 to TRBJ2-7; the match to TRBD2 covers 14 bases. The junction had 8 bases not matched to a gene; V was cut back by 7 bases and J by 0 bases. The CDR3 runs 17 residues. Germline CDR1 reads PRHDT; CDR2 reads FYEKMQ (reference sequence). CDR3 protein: CASIKGLAGENSYEQYF. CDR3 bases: TGTGCCAGCATAAAGGGACTAGCGGGGGAGAACTCCTACGAGCAGTACTTC.

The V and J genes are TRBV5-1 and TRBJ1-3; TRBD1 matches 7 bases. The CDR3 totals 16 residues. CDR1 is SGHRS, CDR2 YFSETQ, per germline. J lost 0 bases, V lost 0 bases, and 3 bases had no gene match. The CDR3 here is CASSLEQGPSGNTIYF. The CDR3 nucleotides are TGCGCCAGCAGCTTGGAACAGGGGCCCTCTGGAAACACCATATATTTT.

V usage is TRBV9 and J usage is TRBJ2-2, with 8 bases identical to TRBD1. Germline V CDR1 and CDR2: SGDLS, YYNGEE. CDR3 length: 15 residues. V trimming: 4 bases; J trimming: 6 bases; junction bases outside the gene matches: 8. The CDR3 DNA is TGTGCCAGCAGCATGGACAGGGAGATAGCCGGGGAGCTGTTTTTT. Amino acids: CASSMDREIAGELFF. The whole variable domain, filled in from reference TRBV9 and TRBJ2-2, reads DSGVTQTPKHLITATGQRVTLRCSPRSGDLSVYWYQQSLDQGLQFLIQYYNGEERAKGNILERFSAQQFPDLHSELNLSSLELGDSALYFCASSMDREIAGELFFGEGSRLTVL.

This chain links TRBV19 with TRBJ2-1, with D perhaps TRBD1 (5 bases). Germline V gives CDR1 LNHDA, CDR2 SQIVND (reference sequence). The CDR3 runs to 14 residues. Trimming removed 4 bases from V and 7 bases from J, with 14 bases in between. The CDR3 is CASSSALRGNEQFF. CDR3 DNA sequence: TGTGCCAGTAGTAGTGCCCTAAGGGGTAATGAGCAGTTCTTC. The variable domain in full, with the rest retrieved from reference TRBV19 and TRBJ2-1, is DGGITQSPKYLFRKEGQNVTLSCEQNLNHDAMYWYRQDPGQGLRLIYYSQIVNDFQKGDIAEGYSVSREKKESFPLTVTSAQKNPTAFYLCASSSALRGNEQFFGPGTRLTVL.

CDR3 protein: CASRPSTGTGATEAFF. The CDR3 DNA is TGTGCCAGCAGACCTTCTACCGGGACAGGGGCCACTGAAGCTTTCTTT. J is TRBJ1-1 and V is TRBV6-8; 10 bases are a match to TRBD1. CDR3 length: 16 residues. Germline lookup yields CDR1 MNHGY and CDR2 SAAAGT. V shed 6 bases and J 4 bases; nucleotides not matched to a gene: 11.